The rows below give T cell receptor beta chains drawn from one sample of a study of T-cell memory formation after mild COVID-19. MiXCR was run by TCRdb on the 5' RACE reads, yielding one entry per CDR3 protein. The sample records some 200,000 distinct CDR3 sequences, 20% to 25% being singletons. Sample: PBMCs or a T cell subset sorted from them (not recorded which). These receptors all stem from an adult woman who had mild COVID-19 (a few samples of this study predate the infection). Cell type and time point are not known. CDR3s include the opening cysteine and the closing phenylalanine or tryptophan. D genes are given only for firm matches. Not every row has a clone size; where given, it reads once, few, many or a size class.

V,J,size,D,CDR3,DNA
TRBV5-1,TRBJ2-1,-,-,CASSPEGGYGNEQFF,TGCGCCAGCAGCCCGGAGGGGGGTTATGGCAATGAGCAGTTCTTC
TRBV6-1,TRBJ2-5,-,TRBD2,CASRIPTAGGETQYF,TGTGCCAGCAGGATACCCACAGCCGGGGGGGAGACCCAGTACTTC
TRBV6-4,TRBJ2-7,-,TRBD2,CASSDDGGSGRPSSYEQYF,TGTGCCAGCAGTGACGATGGTGGTAGCGGGAGGCCTAGCTCCTACGAGCAGTACTTC
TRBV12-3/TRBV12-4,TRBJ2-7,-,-,CASSLALKSYEQYF,TGTGCCAGCAGTTTAGCGCTAAAGTCCTACGAGCAGTACTTC
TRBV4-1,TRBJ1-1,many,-,CASSQVGVNTEAFF,TGCGCCAGCAGCCAAGTGGGAGTGAACACTGAAGCTTTCTTT
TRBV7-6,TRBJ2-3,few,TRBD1,CASSLVGAGTGERSQYF,TGTGCCAGCAGCTTAGTAGGAGCCGGTACAGGGGAGAGGTCGCAGTATTTT
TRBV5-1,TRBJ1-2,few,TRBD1,CASSLDRGLNYGYTF,TGCGCCAGCAGCTTGGACAGGGGGCTGAACTATGGCTACACCTTC
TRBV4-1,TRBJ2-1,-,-,CASSQDQDGMHNEQFF,TGCGCCAGCAGCCAAGATCAAGACGGAATGCACAATGAGCAGTTCTTC
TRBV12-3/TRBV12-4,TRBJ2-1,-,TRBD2,CASSAGLAGGDEQFF,TGTGCCAGCAGTGCCGGACTAGCGGGGGGCGATGAGCAGTTCTTC
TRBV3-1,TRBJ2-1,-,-,CASSQGTIGPKQFF,TGTGCCAGCAGCCAAGGTACGATTGGCCCAAAGCAGTTCTTC
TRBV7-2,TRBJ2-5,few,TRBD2,CASSLLAGAGTQYF,TGTGCCAGCAGTCTACTAGCGGGAGCCGGGACCCAGTACTTC
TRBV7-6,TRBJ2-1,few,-,CASSPAGAWGQFF,TGTGCCAGCAGCCCCGCGGGGGCTTGGGGGCAGTTCTTC
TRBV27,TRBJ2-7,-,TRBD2,CASSPSLAGGSNEQYF,TGTGCCAGCAGTCCATCTCTAGCGGGGGGTAGCAACGAGCAGTACTTC
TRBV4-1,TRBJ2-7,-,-,CASSQEAGDEQYF,TGCGCCAGCAGCCAAGAGGCGGGTGACGAGCAGTACTTC
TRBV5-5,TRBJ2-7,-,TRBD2,CASRIAGGEQYF,TGTGCCAGCAGAATAGCGGGAGGCGAGCAGTACTTC
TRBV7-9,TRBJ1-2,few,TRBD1,CASSSSTGEVYGYTF,TGTGCCAGCAGCTCCTCGACAGGGGAGGTCTATGGCTACACCTTC
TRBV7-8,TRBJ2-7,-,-,CASSLDSLDAYEQYF,TGTGCCAGCAGCTTGGATAGTCTGGATGCCTACGAGCAGTACTTC
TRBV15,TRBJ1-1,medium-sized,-,CATSSDRENTEAFF,TGTGCCACCAGCAGCGACAGAGAGAACACTGAAGCTTTCTTT
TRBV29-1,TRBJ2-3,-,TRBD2,CSARGPSGSIGTQYF,TGCAGCGCAAGGGGGCCTAGCGGGAGCATTGGGACGCAGTATTTT
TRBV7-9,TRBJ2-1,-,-,CASSPRGYRDTGNEQFF,TGTGCCAGCAGCCCTCGAGGTTATAGGGACACCGGCAATGAGCAGTTCTTC
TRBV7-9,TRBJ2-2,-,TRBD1,CASSSGDRVAGGELFF,TGTGCCAGCAGCTCCGGCGACAGGGTTGCCGGCGGGGAGCTGTTTTTT
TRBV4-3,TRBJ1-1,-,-,CASSIQGITEAFF,TGCGCCAGCAGCATCCAGGGGATCACTGAAGCTTTCTTT
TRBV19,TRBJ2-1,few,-,CASKRRVLAWDEQFF,TGTGCCAGCAAAAGGCGGGTTTTGGCCTGGGATGAGCAGTTCTTC
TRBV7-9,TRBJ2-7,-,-,CASSETGISYEQYF,TGTGCCAGCAGCGAAACCGGGATCTCCTACGAGCAGTACTTC
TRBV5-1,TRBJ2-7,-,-,CASSLAQAYEQYF,TGCGCCAGCAGCTTGGCGCAGGCCTACGAGCAGTACTTC
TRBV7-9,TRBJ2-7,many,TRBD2,CASSFPSGTYEQYF,TGTGCCAGCAGCTTCCCTAGCGGGACCTACGAGCAGTACTTC
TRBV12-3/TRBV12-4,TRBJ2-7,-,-,CASTLGGYGEQYF,TGTGCCAGCACACTGGGCGGATACGGCGAGCAGTACTTC
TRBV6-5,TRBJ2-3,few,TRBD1,CASNDRETDTQYF,TGTGCCAGCAACGACAGGGAGACAGATACGCAGTATTTT
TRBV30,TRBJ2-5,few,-,CAWGTPRETQYF,TGTGCCTGGGGGACACCGCGAGAGACCCAGTACTTC
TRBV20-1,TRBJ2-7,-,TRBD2,CSARTSGGYEQYF,TGCAGTGCAAGGACTAGCGGGGGATACGAGCAGTACTTC
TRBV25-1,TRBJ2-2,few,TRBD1,CASSTWPGTGNTGELFF,TGTGCCAGCAGCACATGGCCGGGGACAGGGAACACCGGGGAGCTGTTTTTT
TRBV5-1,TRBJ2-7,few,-,CASSLGRDTYEQYF,TGCGCCAGCAGCTTAGGGCGGGACACCTACGAGCAGTACTTC
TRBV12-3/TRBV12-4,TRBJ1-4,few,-,CASSFDNEKLFF,TGTGCCAGCAGTTTTGATAATGAAAAACTGTTTTTT
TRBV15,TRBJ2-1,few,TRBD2,CATSPRTSGYNEQFF,TGTGCCACCAGCCCTCGGACTAGCGGCTACAATGAGCAGTTCTTC
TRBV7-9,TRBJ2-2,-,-,CASSSGLGTGELFF,TGTGCCAGCAGCTCGGGACTGGGGACCGGGGAGCTGTTTTTT
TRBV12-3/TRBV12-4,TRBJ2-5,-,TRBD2,CASTAIPGLAGEETQYF,TGTGCCAGCACCGCTATCCCAGGACTAGCGGGAGAAGAGACCCAGTACTTC
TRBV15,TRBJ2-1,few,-,CATTVGLSSYNEQFF,TGTGCCACCACAGTTGGACTGAGCTCCTACAATGAGCAGTTCTTC
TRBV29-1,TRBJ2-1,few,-,CSSIGALYNEQFF,TGCAGCTCCATCGGGGCTCTGTACAATGAGCAGTTCTTC
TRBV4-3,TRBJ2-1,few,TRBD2,CASSRVSGGSQFEQFF,TGCGCCAGCAGCCGGGTTAGCGGGGGCTCCCAATTTGAGCAGTTCTTC
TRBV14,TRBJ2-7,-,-,CASSQDRALGYEQYF,TGTGCCAGCAGCCAAGACCGGGCTCTGGGCTACGAGCAGTACTTC
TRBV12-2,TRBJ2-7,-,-,CASRFFSGTNAEQYF,TGTGCAAGTCGCTTCTTTTCCGGGACGAATGCCGAGCAGTACTTC
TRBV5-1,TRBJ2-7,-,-,CASSLTGYSYEQYF,TGCGCCAGCAGCCTGACAGGTTACTCCTACGAGCAGTACTTC
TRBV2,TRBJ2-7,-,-,CASSAGETYEQYF,TGTGCCAGCAGTGCAGGGGAAACCTACGAGCAGTACTTC
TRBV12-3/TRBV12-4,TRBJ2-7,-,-,CASSLLSGGGEQYF,TGTGCCAGCAGTTTGTTATCAGGGGGAGGCGAGCAGTACTTC
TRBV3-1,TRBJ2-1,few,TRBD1,CASSPGQGGNNEQFF,TGTGCCAGCAGCCCAGGACAGGGGGGAAACAATGAGCAGTTCTTC
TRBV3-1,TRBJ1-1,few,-,CASSKIGNTEAFF,TGTGCCAGCTCGAAGATTGGGAACACTGAAGCTTTCTTT
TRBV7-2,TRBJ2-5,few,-,CASSYNWGDRETQYF,TGTGCCAGCAGCTACAACTGGGGGGACCGGGAGACCCAGTACTTC
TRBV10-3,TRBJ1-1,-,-,CAISDGPNTEAFF,TGTGCCATCAGTGACGGGCCAAACACTGAAGCTTTCTTT
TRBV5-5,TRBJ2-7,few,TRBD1,CASSRTMGQNSYEQYF,TGTGCCAGCAGCCGAACTATGGGACAGAATTCCTACGAGCAGTACTTC
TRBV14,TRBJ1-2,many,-,CASSQVHDGYGYTF,TGTGCCAGCAGCCAAGTCCATGACGGATATGGCTACACCTTC
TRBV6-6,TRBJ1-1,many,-,CASSSSTGMNTEAFF,TGTGCCAGCAGTTCATCGACAGGTATGAACACTGAAGCTTTCTTT
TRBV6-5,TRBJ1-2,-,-,CASSYSRAGEINYGYTF,TGTGCCAGCAGTTACTCGAGGGCAGGAGAAATCAACTATGGCTACACCTTC
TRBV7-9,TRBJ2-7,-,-,CASSPPSGGTEQYF,TGTGCCAGCAGCCCTCCCTCAGGAGGGACCGAGCAGTACTTC